Listed below are T cell receptor beta chains from one sample, sequenced in a study of OX40 agonist ivuxolimab in advanced cancers. Data came from immunoSEQ multiplex PCR; TCRdb stores just in-frame clones and leaves some out. The sample lists around 68,000 clones, more than 85% occurring once. Sequences were derived from CD4+ or CD8+ T cells sorted from blood, sampled in a trial of the OX40 agonist ivuxolimab. The receptors derive from an adult with an advanced solid tumor such as melanoma, head and neck, liver or kidney cancer. The CDR3 runs from the conserved cysteine through the conserved F or W. A D gene is named only where the DNA matches it firmly.

>NA|TRBV5-1|TRBJ1-3
CASSDVRSTGNTIYF
>NA|TRBV10-1|TRBJ2-5
CASSESVWGPQYF
>NA|TRBV20-1|TRBJ2-5
CSALLETQYF
>TRBD1|TRBV10-3|TRBJ1-2
CAITRGGQVNYGYTF
>NA|TRBV6-5|TRBJ1-4
CASSYRGYEKLFF
>NA|TRBV6-1|TRBJ1-5
CASSELGGNQPQHF
>NA|TRBV30|TRBJ1-5
CAWNSAGYQPQHF
>NA|TRBV5-8|TRBJ2-2
CASRITGWRLFF
>NA|TRBV27|TRBJ1-5
CASRMQGNQPQHF
>NA|TRBV15|TRBJ2-5
CATSRDGGRQETQYF
>TRBD1|TRBV5-5|TRBJ1-2
CASSSTGQALSGYTF
>NA|TRBV6-5|TRBJ2-7
CASSRTGPSYEQYF
>TRBD2|TRBV7-8|TRBJ2-7
CASSLRGGSSYEQYF
>TRBD1|TRBV5-1|TRBJ1-3
CASSLGLDRSDRLGNTIYF
>NA|TRBV5-1|TRBJ2-7
CASSLGTSEQYF
>NA|TRBV4-1|TRBJ1-2
CASSQDLVLTGNYGYTF
>TRBD2|TRBV7-6|TRBJ2-7
CASSPMGLAGVRGSYEQYF
>NA|TRBV9|TRBJ1-1
CASSVAGTMNSEAFF
>NA|TRBV5-6|TRBJ2-5
CASSLEVGPMGTQYF
>NA|TRBV30|TRBJ2-2
CAWNRADTGELFF
>NA|TRBV6-5|TRBJ1-1
CASSFRGTGTEAFF
>NA|TRBV5-1|TRBJ1-1
CASRTDYTEAFF
>NA|TRBV30|TRBJ1-2
CAWTDANYGYTF
>NA|TRBV28|TRBJ1-3
CASSLTDTIYF
>NA|TRBV14|TRBJ1-2
CASSVDGYYGYTF
>NA|TRBV5-4|TRBJ2-1
CASSLEGASYNEQFF
>NA|TRBV28|TRBJ1-5
CASKDSSPQPQHF
>TRBD1|TRBV19|TRBJ2-5
CASSAEGGAETQYF
>TRBD1|TRBV6-1|TRBJ2-5
CASRLDREETQYF
>NA|TRBV7-3|TRBJ2-2
CASSLITEGGELFF
>NA|TRBV21-1|TRBJ2-5
CASRTGQLRKETQYF
>TRBD2|TRBV30|TRBJ2-1
CASGLAENNEQFF
>TRBD2|TRBV29-1|TRBJ2-2
CSCGGFGGELFF
>NA|TRBV18|TRBJ2-5
CASSLKRGNQETQYF
>TRBD1|TRBV6-6|TRBJ2-7
CASSPPRDRVPEQYF
>NA|TRBV7-3|TRBJ2-3
CASSFGGGGTDTQYF
>NA|TRBV19|TRBJ2-7
CASSATDGYEQYF
>NA|TRBV5-1|TRBJ1-3
CAIPANTIYF
>TRBD2|TRBV10-3|TRBJ2-1
CAIRNEREGSYNEQFF
>NA|TRBV7-3|TRBJ2-2
CASSFDRYTGELFF
>NA|TRBV11-3|TRBJ1-4
CASSFPGNNEKLFF
>NA|TRBV21-1|TRBJ2-3
CASSKRSSTDTQYF
>TRBD2|TRBV18|TRBJ2-5
CASSPDGLAGETQYF
>NA|TRBV6-5|TRBJ2-7
CASSPTPGREQYF
>NA|TRBV6-5|TRBJ1-2
CASSRAPAGNYGYTF
>NA|TRBV10-3|TRBJ2-3
CAISEPTGSDTQYF
>NA|TRBV6-6|TRBJ1-5
CASSYEKPQHF
>TRBD1|TRBV7-9|TRBJ1-5
CASSERGGAGQPQHF
>TRBD1|TRBV18|TRBJ1-4
CASSPPPGQPEEEKLFF